This TCR beta chain was recorded in a study of regulatory T cells in long-lasting Graves disease. Study overall: Over 5 years of antithyroid drugs plus positive TSH receptor antibodies defined persistent Graves' disease. General observations from the study: TRBV28, TRBJ1-2 and TRBJ2-5 were favored in persistent disease. Persistent Graves' patients showed a TCR diversity that was lower than that of newly diagnosed ones.

CDR3-region Arm-PCR and iRepertoire HTBI primers produced the TCR beta libraries. TCRdb redid the calling of the multiplex PCR reads with MiXCR, one entry per CDR3 protein. The table records roughly 300,000 distinct CDR3 sequences, roughly 21% of them present only once. About this clonotype: The antigen remains undetermined.

Regarding time point: persistent/refractory GD, antithyroid drugs over 5 years with positive TRAb. Making the TCR library involved RNA that had been extracted from PBMCs. Germline CDR1 is DFQATT and CDR2 is SNEGSKA (reference sequence). Unmatched junction bases numbered 7, after V lost 7 bases and J lost 4 bases. The CDR3 spans 13 residues. Here the sequenced sample was peripheral blood mononuclear cells (PBMCs), taken when the disease was refractory, from a patient treated with antithyroid drugs. The TCR was taken from a female donor with Graves disease. The rearrangement links TRBV20-1 to TRBJ1-5; 7 bases align to TRBD1. The CDR3 protein is CSVGQVKNQPQHF. CDR3 nucleotide sequence: TGCAGTGTCGGACAGGTAAAGAATCAGCCCCAGCATTTT.